Below are 22 T cell receptor beta chains sequenced from a single sample in a study of blood T cell repertoires in COVID-19. The method was immunoSEQ multiplex PCR; TCRdb's version includes in-frame clones alone and lacks a portion of them. This sample has roughly 300,000 clones, with about 87% found just once. Sequencing was performed on peripheral blood. The receptors were gathered from a woman aged 50 to 65 who had recovered from COVID-19.

The rearrangement joins TRBV9 to TRBJ1-5, with a weak D call TRBD1 (5 bases). Per germline, CDR1 SGDLS and CDR2 YYNGEE. V lost 0 bases and J lost 0, with 7 bases in between. The CDR3 consists of 15 residues. This CDR3 is CASSVEGLSNQPQHF. The CDR3 nucleotides read TGTGCCAGCAGCGTAGAGGGACTTAGCAATCAGCCCCAGCATTTT.

The V call is TRBV6-4, the J call TRBJ2-1; 8 positions agree with TRBD2. Germline V lookup: CDR1 MRHNA, CDR2 SNTAGT. The CDR3 is 13 residues long. V lost 6 bases, J lost 7 bases, and 5 bases stayed unmatched. The CDR3 DNA is TGTGCCAGCAGCGTACTAGCGGAGAATGAGCAGTTCTTC. Amino acids: CASSVLAENEQFF.

The chain is built from TRBV27 and TRBJ2-7, with 10 bases matching TRBD2. The CDR3 extends over 15 amino acids. With 4 bases clipped from V and 3 bases from J, the junction kept 6 bases outside the gene matches. Germline CDR1 is MNHEY and CDR2 is SMNVEV (reference sequence). The CDR3 sequence is CASSSLGTSVYEQYF. CDR3 in DNA: TGTGCCAGCAGTTCCCTAGGGACTAGCGTCTACGAGCAGTACTTC.

J is TRBJ2-2 and V is TRBV5-1; the match to TRBD1 covers 7 bases. The germline CDR1 and CDR2 sequences are SGHRS and YFSETQ. V trimming: 4 bases; J trimming: 3 bases; junction bases outside the gene matches: 3. The CDR3 totals 14 residues. For the CDR3, the DNA is TGCGCCAGCAGCGGGGGACAGCACACCGGGGAGCTGTTTTTT. Its translation is CASSGGQHTGELFF.

V and J are TRBV9 and TRBJ2-2; D perhaps matches TRBD2 (5 bases). Deletions cut 4 bases from V and 6 bases from J, with 16 bases between. The CDR3 is 15 residues long. Germline loops: CDR1 SGDLS, CDR2 YYNGEE. CDR3 amino acids: CASSPISTRPGELFF. The CDR3 nucleotides read TGTGCCAGCAGCCCCATCTCCACTAGACCCGGGGAGCTGTTTTTT.

The chain has TRBV27 and TRBJ1-5, with 9 nucleotides matching TRBD1. The ends lost 5 bases at V and 9 bases at J; junction bases unmatched: 8. The CDR3 loop spans 14 amino acids. Germline-derived CDR1 and CDR2 are MNHEY and SMNVEV (reference sequence). CDR3 loop: CASSAGTGRRPQHF. The CDR3 region has the DNA TGTGCCAGCAGTGCCGGGACAGGGCGGAGGCCCCAGCATTTT.

The chain has TRBV7-9 and TRBJ2-1; D gene uncertain. CDR3 length: 13 residues. V dropped 4 bases and J dropped 1 base, with 5 bases sitting between them. Germline CDR1 reads SEHNR; CDR2 reads FQNEAQ (reference sequence). The CDR3 nucleotides are TGTGCCAGCAGCTCCAGATCCTACAATGAGCAGTTCTTC. Amino acid sequence: CASSSRSYNEQFF.

V gene TRBV3-1 (or the pseudogene TRBV3-2) combines with J gene TRBJ2-3; 12 bases agree with TRBD2. V was clipped by 5 bases and J by 3 bases; unmatched bases: 6. The CDR3 runs 16 residues. CDR1 LGHDT and CDR2 YNNKEL come from the germline V gene (reference sequence). The CDR3 nucleotides are TGTGCCAGCAGCTATGAAACTAGCGGGAGGACAGATACGCAGTATTTT. Its protein product is CASSYETSGRTDTQYF.

The V call is TRBV11-2, the J call TRBJ2-7, with 7 bases fitting TRBD2. The junction had 14 bases not matched to a gene; V was cut back by 3 bases and J by 3 bases. Germline V gene data show CDR1 as SGHAT and CDR2 as FQNNGV. The length of the CDR3 is 17 residues. The CDR3 bases are TGTGCCAGCAGCTTTTCCCTCCCAAGGACTAGTGTCTACGAGCAGTACTTC. Protein: CASSFSLPRTSVYEQYF.

The genes are TRBV4-3 and TRBJ2-1, with 11 bases aligning to TRBD2. CDR1 LGHNA and CDR2 YSLEER come from the germline V gene. J lost 5 bases, V lost 3 bases, and 3 bases had no gene match. The length of the CDR3 is 15 residues. The CDR3 loop reads CASSQGLADHNEQFF. In nucleotides, the CDR3 is TGCGCCAGCAGCCAGGGACTAGCGGACCACAATGAGCAGTTCTTC.

The chain couples TRBV5-1 to TRBJ2-7; D perhaps matches TRBD1 (7 bases). Per germline, CDR1 SGHRS and CDR2 YFSETQ. Between the trimmed V and J ends, which lost 4 bases and 2 bases, there was a span of 16 bases. This CDR3 contains 15 residues. CDR3 in amino acids: CASSRRDSLPYEQYF. The CDR3 region has the DNA TGCGCCAGCAGCCGGCGGGACAGCCTTCCCTACGAGCAGTACTTC.

This chain links TRBV3-1 (or the pseudogene TRBV3-2) with TRBJ2-5, with TRBD2 matching over 8 bases. V lost 0 bases, J lost 6 bases, and 3 bases stayed unmatched. Germline V gene data show CDR1 as LGHDT and CDR2 as YNNKEL (reference sequence). The length of the CDR3 is 14 residues. DNA for the CDR3: TGTGCCAGCAGCCAAGAAGCGGGGGTTAAGACCCAGTACTTC. Its translation: CASSQEAGVKTQYF.

V usage is TRBV3-1 (or the pseudogene TRBV3-2) and J usage is TRBJ1-6; 8 bases line up with TRBD1. V trimming: 3 bases; J trimming: 8 bases; junction bases outside the gene matches: 9. The CDR3 is made up of 16 amino acids. Per the germline V gene, CDR1 is LGHDT and CDR2 is YNNKEL (reference sequence). CDR3 sequence reads: CASSQRGPGQDSPLHF. The CDR3 region has the DNA TGTGCCAGCAGCCAGAGAGGGCCGGGACAGGATTCACCCCTCCACTTT.

The V gene is TRBV6-2 or TRBV6-3, the J gene TRBJ2-7, with 8 bases fitting TRBD2. This CDR3 is 12 amino acids long. Trimming removed 2 bases from V and 12 bases from J; junction bases left unmatched: 6. Germline V lookup: CDR1 MNHEY, CDR2 SVGEGT. CDR3 sequence (DNA): TGTGCCAGCAGTTACGTCGGGAGGGCAATGTACTTC. This translates into CASSYVGRAMYF.

In nucleotides, the CDR3 is TGTGCCAGTAGTACCTCCTTACTAGGCAATGAGCAGTTCTTC. Translation gives CASSTSLLGNEQFF. This chain uses TRBV19 with TRBJ2-1; D might be TRBD2 (5 bases). The CDR3 spans 14 residues. The germline V and J ends were trimmed by 4 bases and 6 bases, with 13 bases remaining between them. CDR1 and CDR2 (germline): LNHDA, SQIVND (reference sequence).

V usage is TRBV3-1 (or the pseudogene TRBV3-2) and J usage is TRBJ2-1; 11 bases agree with TRBD1. Losses at the gene ends were 3 bases for V and 4 bases for J; bases not matched to a gene: 5. From germline, CDR1 is LGHDT and CDR2 YNNKEL (reference sequence). The CDR3 runs 16 residues. This chain's CDR3 is CASSHSGTGGYNEQFF. The DNA of the CDR3 is TGTGCCAGCAGCCACTCCGGGACAGGGGGTTACAATGAGCAGTTCTTC.

DNA of the CDR3: TGCGCCAGCAGCCCGGCGGGACAGGGAAGTGGCTACACCTTC. Protein: CASSPAGQGSGYTF. This chain joins TRBV5-1 and TRBJ1-2, with 9 bases matching TRBD1. Germline V gene lookup returns CDR1 SGHRS and CDR2 YFSETQ. The CDR3 contains 14 residues. Trimming cost V 4 bases and J 7 bases; bases outside gene matches: 8.

The CDR3 bases are TGTGCCAGCAGCCAGGGACTAGCGGGGCCCCTCCAAGAGACCCAGTACTTC. Translating it yields CASSQGLAGPLQETQYF. The chain joins TRBV3-1 (or the pseudogene TRBV3-2) to TRBJ2-5; 13 nucleotides match TRBD2. The V gene's germline CDR1 is LGHDT and CDR2 YNNKEL (reference sequence). Trimming took 3 bases from V and 1 from J; bases not matched to a gene: 5. The CDR3 is made up of 17 amino acids.

V usage is TRBV7-8 and J usage is TRBJ1-1; TRBD1 matches 7 bases. Germline values: CDR1 SGHVS, CDR2 FQNEAQ. The CDR3 is made up of 13 amino acids. The ends lost 4 bases at V and 2 bases at J; junction bases unmatched: 1. This CDR3 is CASSWDRNTEAFF. CDR3 DNA sequence: TGTGCCAGCAGCTGGGACAGAAACACTGAAGCTTTCTTT.

This CDR3 reads CASSLAMLADSYNEQFF. CDR3 DNA: TGTGCCAGCAGCTTGGCCATGCTAGCGGATTCCTACAATGAGCAGTTCTTC. V usage is TRBV5-6 and J usage is TRBJ2-1, with 7 nucleotides matching TRBD2. This CDR3 has 17 amino acids. V gave up 0 bases and J gave up 1 base; unmatched junction bases: 7. Germline assignment: CDR1 SGHDT and CDR2 YYEEEE.

The CDR3 reads CSVEGTDYGYTF. CDR3 bases: TGCAGCGTTGAAGGGACAGATTATGGCTACACCTTC. The chain employs TRBV29-1 and TRBJ1-2; D may be TRBD1 (6 bases). This CDR3 has 12 residues. V was trimmed by 1 base and J by 5 bases, leaving 8 bases between them. The V gene's germline CDR1 is SQVTM and CDR2 ANQGSEA. Using reference TRBV29-1 and TRBJ1-2 for the parts outside the CDR3, the full variable domain is SAVISQKPSRDICQRGTSLTIQCQVDSQVTMMFWYRQQPGQSLTLIATANQGSEATYESGFVIDKFPISRPNLTFSTLTVSNMSPEDSSIYLCSVEGTDYGYTFGSGTRLTVV.

The chain joins TRBV19 to TRBJ1-5, with TRBD1 matching 7 bases. CDR3 length equals 15 residues. V lost 7 bases to trimming and J lost 2 bases; unmatched junction nucleotides: 8. Germline CDR1 LNHDA, CDR2 SQIVND (reference sequence). For the CDR3, the DNA is TGTGCCAGTACCATGGGAACAGGGGGCAATCAGCCCCAGCATTTT. This gives the protein CASTMGTGGNQPQHF.